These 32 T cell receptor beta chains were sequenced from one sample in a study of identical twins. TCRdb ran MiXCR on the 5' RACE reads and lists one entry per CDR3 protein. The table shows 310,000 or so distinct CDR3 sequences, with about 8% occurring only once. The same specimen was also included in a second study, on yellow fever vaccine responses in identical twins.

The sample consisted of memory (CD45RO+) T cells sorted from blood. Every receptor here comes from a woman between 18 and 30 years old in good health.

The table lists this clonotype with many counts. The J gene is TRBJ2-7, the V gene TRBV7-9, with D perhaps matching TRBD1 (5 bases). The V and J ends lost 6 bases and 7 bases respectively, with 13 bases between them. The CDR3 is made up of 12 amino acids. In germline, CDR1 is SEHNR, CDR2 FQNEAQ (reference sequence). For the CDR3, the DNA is TGTGCCAGCAGACCCGACCAGGGAGAGCAGTACTTC. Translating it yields CASRPDQGEQYF. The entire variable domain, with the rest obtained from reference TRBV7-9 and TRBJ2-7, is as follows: DTGVSQNPRHKITKRGQNVTFRCDPISEHNRLYWYRQTLGQGPEFLTYFQNEAQLEKSRLLSDRFSAERPKGSFSTLEIQRTEQGDSAMYLCASRPDQGEQYFGPGTRLTVT.

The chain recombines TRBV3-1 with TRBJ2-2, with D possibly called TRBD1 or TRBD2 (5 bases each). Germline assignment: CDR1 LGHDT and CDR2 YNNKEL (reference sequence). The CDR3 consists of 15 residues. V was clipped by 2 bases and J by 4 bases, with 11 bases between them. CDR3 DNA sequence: TGTGCCAGCAGCCAACCGGGAACAGGCACCGGGGAGCTGTTTTTT. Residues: CASSQPGTGTGELFF. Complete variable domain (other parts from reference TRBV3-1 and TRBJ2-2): DTAVSQTPKYLVTQMGNDKSIKCEQNLGHDTMYWYKQDSKKFLKIMFSYNNKELIINETVPNRFSPKSPDKAHLNLHINSLELGDSAVYFCASSQPGTGTGELFFGEGSRLTVL.

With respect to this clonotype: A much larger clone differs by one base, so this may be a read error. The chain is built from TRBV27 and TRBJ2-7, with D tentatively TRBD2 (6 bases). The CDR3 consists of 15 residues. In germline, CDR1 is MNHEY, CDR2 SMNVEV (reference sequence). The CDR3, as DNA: TGTGCCAGCGGTTTAAAGGCTAGCGAGGCCTACGAGCAGTACTTC. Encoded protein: CASGLKASEAYEQYF.

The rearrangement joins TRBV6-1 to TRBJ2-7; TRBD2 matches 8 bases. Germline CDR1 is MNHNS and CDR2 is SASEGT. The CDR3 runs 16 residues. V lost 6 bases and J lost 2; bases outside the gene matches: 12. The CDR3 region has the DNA TGTGCCAGCAGCACCGACTTAACGGGAGGGGCCTACGAGCAGTACTTC. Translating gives CASSTDLTGGAYEQYF.

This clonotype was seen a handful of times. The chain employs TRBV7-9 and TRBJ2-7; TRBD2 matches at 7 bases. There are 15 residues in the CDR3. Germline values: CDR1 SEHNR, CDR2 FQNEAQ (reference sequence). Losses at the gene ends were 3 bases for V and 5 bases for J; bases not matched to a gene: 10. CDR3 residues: CASSFLGGERDEQYF. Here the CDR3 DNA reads TGTGCCAGCAGCTTCCTTGGGGGGGAAAGGGACGAGCAGTACTTC. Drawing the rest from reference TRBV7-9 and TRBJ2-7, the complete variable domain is DTGVSQNPRHKITKRGQNVTFRCDPISEHNRLYWYRQTLGQGPEFLTYFQNEAQLEKSRLLSDRFSAERPKGSFSTLEIQRTEQGDSAMYLCASSFLGGERDEQYFGPGTRLTVT.

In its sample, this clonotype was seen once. For the CDR3, the DNA is TGCAGCGCTCGAGTCGGGGTTTATATAGGCGGGGAGCTGTTTTTT. It specifies CSARVGVYIGGELFF. This rearrangement joins TRBV29-1 to TRBJ2-2; TRBD2 might be the D (5 bases). V lost 7 bases, J lost 7 bases, and 22 bases lay in between. This CDR3 comprises 15 residues. The germline V gene has CDR1 SQVTM and CDR2 ANQGSEA.

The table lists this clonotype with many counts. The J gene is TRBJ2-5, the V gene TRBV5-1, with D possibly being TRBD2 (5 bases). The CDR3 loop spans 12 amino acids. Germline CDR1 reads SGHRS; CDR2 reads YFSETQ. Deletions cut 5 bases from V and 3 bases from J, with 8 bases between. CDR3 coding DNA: TGCGCCAGCAGTTTCGGGGAAGAGACCCAGTACTTC. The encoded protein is CASSFGEETQYF.

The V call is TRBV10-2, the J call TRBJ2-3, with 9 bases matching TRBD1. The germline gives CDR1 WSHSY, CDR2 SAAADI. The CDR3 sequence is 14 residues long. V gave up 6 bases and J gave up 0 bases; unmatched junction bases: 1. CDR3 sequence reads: CASRGQGSTDTQYF. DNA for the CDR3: TGCGCCAGCAGAGGACAGGGGAGCACAGATACGCAGTATTTT.

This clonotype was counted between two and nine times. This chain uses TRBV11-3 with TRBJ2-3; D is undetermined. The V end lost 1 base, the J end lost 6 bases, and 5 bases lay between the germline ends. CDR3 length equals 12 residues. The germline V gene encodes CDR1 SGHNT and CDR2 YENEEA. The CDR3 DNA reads TGTGCCAGCAGCTTAGTGGACGATACGCAGTATTTT. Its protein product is CASSLVDDTQYF.

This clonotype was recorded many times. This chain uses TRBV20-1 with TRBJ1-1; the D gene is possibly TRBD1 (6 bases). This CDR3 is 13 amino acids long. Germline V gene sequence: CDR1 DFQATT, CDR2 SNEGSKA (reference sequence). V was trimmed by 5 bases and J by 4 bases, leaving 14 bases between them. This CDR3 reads CSAPKGGGTEAFF. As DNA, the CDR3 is TGCAGTGCTCCGAAGGGGGGCGGCACTGAAGCTTTCTTT.

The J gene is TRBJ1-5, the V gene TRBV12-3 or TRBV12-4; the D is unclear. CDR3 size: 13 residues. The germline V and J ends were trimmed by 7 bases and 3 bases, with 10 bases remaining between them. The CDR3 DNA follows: TGTGCCAGCACGAGGACGATCAATCAGCCCCAGCATTTT. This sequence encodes CASTRTINQPQHF.

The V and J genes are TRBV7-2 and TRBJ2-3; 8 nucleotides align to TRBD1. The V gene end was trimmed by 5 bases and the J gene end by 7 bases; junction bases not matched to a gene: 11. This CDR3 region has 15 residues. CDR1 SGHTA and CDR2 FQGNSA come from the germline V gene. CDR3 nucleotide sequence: TGTGCCAGCAGCACCCCGCAGGGGGCGCGAAATACGCAGTATTTT. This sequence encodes CASSTPQGARNTQYF.

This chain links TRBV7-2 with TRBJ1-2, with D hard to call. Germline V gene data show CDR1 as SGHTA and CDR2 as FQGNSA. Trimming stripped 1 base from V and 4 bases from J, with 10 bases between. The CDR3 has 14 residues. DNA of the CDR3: TGTGCCAGCAGCTTAGTTTTGGGTGCCTATGGCTACACCTTC. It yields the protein CASSLVLGAYGYTF.

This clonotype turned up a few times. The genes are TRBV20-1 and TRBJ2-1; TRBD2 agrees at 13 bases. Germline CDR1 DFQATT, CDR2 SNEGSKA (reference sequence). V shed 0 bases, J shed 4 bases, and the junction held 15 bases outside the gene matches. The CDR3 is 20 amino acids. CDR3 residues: CSARDRGLAGYSRPYNEQFF. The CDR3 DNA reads TGCAGTGCTAGAGATCGGGGACTAGCGGGATACTCCAGACCGTACAATGAGCAGTTCTTC.

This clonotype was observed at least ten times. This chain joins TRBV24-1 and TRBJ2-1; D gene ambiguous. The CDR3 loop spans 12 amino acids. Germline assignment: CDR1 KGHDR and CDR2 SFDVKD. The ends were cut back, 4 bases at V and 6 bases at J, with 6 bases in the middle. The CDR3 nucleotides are TGTGCCACCAGTGACTATCGCAATGAGCAGTTCTTC. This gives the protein CATSDYRNEQFF.

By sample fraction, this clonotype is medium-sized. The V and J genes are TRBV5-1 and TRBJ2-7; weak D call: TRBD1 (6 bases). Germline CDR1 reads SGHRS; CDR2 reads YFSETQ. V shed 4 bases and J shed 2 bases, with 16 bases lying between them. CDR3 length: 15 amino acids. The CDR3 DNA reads TGCGCCAGCAGCCCACACGTTCAGGGGCCCTACGAGCAGTACTTC. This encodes CASSPHVQGPYEQYF.

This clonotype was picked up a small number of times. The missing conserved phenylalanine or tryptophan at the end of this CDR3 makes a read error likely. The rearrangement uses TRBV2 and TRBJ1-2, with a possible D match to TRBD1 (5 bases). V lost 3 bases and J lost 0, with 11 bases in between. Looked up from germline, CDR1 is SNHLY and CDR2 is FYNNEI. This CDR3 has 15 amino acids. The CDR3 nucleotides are TGTGCCAGCAGTGATAGGGGCAGGGCTAACTATGGCTACACCCTC. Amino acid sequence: CASSDRGRANYGYTL.

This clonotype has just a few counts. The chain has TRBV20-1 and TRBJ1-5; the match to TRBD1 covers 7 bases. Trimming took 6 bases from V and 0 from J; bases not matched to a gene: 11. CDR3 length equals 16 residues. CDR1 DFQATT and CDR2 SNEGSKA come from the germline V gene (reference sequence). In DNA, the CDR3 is TGCAGTGCGCGAGTTACAGGGGAATATAGCAATCAGCCCCAGCATTTT. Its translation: CSARVTGEYSNQPQHF.

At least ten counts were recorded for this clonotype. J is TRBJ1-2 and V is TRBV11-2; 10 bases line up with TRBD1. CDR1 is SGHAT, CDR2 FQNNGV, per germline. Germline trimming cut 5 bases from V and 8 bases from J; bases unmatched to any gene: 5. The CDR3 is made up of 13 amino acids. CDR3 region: CASSRQGASGYTF. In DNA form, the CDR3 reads TGTGCCAGCAGCCGACAGGGGGCGTCGGGCTACACCTTC.

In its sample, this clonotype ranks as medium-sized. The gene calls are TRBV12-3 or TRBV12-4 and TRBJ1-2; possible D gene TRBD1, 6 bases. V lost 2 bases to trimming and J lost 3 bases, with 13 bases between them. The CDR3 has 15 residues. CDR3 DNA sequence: TGTGCCAGCAGTTTAAACGGACAGTTGGACTATGGCTACACCTTC. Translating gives CASSLNGQLDYGYTF.

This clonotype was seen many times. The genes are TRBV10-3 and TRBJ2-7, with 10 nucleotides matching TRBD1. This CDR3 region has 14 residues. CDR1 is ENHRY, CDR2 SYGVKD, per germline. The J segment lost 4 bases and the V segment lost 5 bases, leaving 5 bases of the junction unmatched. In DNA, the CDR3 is TGTGCCATCAGTCCAGACAGGGGGCGATACGAGCAGTACGTC. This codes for CAISPDRGRYEQYV.

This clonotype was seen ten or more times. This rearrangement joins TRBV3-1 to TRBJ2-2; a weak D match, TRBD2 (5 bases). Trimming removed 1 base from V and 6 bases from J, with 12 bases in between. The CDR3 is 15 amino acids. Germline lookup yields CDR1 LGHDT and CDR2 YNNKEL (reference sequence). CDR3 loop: CASSQGLRGAGELFF. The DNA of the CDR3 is TGTGCCAGCAGCCAAGGGCTCCGGGGAGCCGGGGAGCTGTTTTTT.

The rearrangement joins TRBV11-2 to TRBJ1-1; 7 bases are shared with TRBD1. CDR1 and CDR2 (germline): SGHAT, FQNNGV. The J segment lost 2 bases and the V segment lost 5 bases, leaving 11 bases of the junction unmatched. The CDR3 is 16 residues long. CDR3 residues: CASSNDRVLVNTEAFF. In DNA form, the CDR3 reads TGTGCCAGCAGCAATGACAGGGTACTGGTTAACACTGAAGCTTTCTTT.

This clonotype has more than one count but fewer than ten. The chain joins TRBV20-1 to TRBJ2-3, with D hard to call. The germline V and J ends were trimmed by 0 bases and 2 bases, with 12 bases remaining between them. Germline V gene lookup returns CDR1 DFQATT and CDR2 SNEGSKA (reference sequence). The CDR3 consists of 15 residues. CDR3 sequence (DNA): TGCAGTGCTAGAGAAGGCGGAGCAGCCACAGATACGCAGTATTTT. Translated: CSAREGGAATDTQYF.

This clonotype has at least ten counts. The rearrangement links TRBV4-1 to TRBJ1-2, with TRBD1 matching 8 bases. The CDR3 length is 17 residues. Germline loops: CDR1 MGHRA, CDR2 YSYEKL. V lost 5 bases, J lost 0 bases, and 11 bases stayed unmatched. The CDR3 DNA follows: TGCGCCAGCAGCGATCTGCCCGGACAGGGACCTAACTATGGCTACACCTTC. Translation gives CASSDLPGQGPNYGYTF.

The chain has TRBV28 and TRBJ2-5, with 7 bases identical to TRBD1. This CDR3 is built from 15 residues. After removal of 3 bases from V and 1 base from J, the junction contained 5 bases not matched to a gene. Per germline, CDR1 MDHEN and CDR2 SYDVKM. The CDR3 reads CASSFAGGRQETQYF. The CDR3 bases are TGTGCCAGCAGTTTTGCAGGGGGACGCCAAGAGACCCAGTACTTC.

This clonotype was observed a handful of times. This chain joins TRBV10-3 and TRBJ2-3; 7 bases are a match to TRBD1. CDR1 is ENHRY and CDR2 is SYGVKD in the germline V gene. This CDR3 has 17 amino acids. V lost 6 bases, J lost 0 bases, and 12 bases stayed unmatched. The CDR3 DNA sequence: TGTGCCATCAGCGACAGGGTTTTGGGCAATAGCACAGATACGCAGTATTTT. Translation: CAISDRVLGNSTDTQYF.

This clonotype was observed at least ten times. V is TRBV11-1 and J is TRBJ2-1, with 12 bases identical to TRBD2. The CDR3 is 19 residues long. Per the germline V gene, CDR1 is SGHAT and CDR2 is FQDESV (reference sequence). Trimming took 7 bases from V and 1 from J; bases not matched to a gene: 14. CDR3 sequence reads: CASNRAGTSGRLSYNEQFF. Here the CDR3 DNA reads TGTGCCAGCAACCGGGCCGGGACTAGCGGGCGACTTTCCTACAATGAGCAGTTCTTC.

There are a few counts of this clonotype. DNA of the CDR3: TGTGCCATCCCCGACAGGGAGGTGGTGAACACTGAAGCTTTCTTT. Its translation is CAIPDREVVNTEAFF. The chain uses TRBV28 and TRBJ1-1; 7 bases map to TRBD1. The ends lost 10 bases at V and 0 bases at J; junction bases unmatched: 11. CDR1 and CDR2 from the germline V gene are MDHEN and SYDVKM. This CDR3 has 15 amino acids.

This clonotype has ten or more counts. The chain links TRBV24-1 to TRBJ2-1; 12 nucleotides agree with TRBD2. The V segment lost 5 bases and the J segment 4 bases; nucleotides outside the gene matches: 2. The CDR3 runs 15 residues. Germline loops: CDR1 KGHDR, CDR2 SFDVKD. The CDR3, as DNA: TGTGCCACCAGTGGGACTAGCGGGGCATACAATGAGCAGTTCTTC. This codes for CATSGTSGAYNEQFF.

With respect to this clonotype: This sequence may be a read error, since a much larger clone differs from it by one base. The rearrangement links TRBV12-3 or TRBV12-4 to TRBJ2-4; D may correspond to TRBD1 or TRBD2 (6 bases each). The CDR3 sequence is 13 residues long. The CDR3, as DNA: TGTGCCAGCAGTTTAGCAGGGGGGAACATTCATTACTTC. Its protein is CASSLAGGNIHYF.

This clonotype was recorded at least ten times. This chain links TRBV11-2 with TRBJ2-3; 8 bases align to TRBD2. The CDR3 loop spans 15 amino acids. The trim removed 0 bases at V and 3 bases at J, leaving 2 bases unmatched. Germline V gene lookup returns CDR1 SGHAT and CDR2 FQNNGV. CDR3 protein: CASSLDSGGTDTQYF. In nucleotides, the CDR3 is TGTGCCAGCAGCTTAGACAGCGGGGGTACAGATACGCAGTATTTT.